What follows is one T cell receptor delta chain and its context. The likely explanation is a read error, given a far larger clone one base away. At the DNA level, this CDR3 is encoded by other sequences in the same sample as well. The sample is drawn from a study of gamma-delta T cells after stem cell transplantation. TCRdb re-called the RT-PCR reads through CATT. The table includes 500 or so delta-chain clones, over 10% detected once. The germline V gene has CDR1 GEAIGNYY and CDR2 EKD. V lost 7 bases and J lost 0, with 32 bases in between. CDR3 size: 20 residues. This TCR came from a human donor. It is not recorded whose cells these are; they may come from a transplant donor. The sample comprised gamma-delta T cells. V and J are TRDV2 and TRDJ1; D perhaps matches TRDD3 (6 bases). The CDR3 nucleotides are TGTGCCTGCGACCGAGTAACTCTGGGGACGGTGGCGGTGTACACCGATAAACTCATCTTT. It codes for CACDRVTLGTVAVYTDKLIF.